The clone carrying this TCR beta chain was seen a handful of times. 60 Vbeta and 13 Jbeta primers were used in PCR. Measured with immunoSEQ multiplex PCR; TCRdb has only the in-frame clones, and not every one. The table lists about 160,000 clones, under 75% of them singletons. The sample comes from a study of cytomegalovirus exposure and HLA in healthy donors. Sequencing input: PBMCs. This TCR derives from a woman in her fifties or sixties in good health and CMV-seropositive.

The CDR3 loop is CASSPRTSGSPVEFF. The DNA for the CDR3 is TGTGCCAGCAGCCCCCGGACTAGCGGGAGTCCGGTGGAGTTCTTC. V is TRBV9 and J is TRBJ2-1; TRBD2 aligns across 13 bases. Germline CDR1 reads SGDLS; CDR2 reads YYNGEE. The CDR3 consists of 15 residues. Trimming cost V 4 bases and J 14 bases; bases outside gene matches: 12. The complete variable domain, with remaining parts taken from reference TRBV9 and TRBJ2-1, reads DSGVTQTPKHLITATGQRVTLRCSPRSGDLSVYWYQQSLDQGLQFLIQYYNGEERAKGNILERFSAQQFPDLHSELNLSSLELGDSALYFCASSPRTSGSPVEFFGPGTRLTVL.